Below are 21 T cell receptor beta chains sequenced from a single sample in a study of blood T cell repertoires in COVID-19 (dated by TCRdb to 2018 to 2021). The receptor library was made with the immunoSEQ multiplex PCR assay. Entries here come from immuneACCESS through TCRdb and include only in-frame sequences with V and J called. Some clones fail to appear in such tables; in the studies checked, an unresolved V gene covers under half of the shortfall, and the cause of the remainder is unknown. Recorded for this sample are under 300,000 clones; around four fifths of them occurred a single time. The top ten hold 8.5% to 9.5% of the sample. Sequencing was performed on peripheral blood. Every receptor here comes from a woman aged 45-65 years who had recovered from COVID-19.

CDR3 in DNA: TGTGCCAGCAGCCCACGGACTAGCGTGGGGAATGAGCAGTTCTTC. It specifies CASSPRTSVGNEQFF. J is TRBJ2-1 and V is TRBV11-2; 9 bases are shared with TRBD2. V shed 5 bases, J shed 7 bases, and the junction held 9 bases outside the gene matches. This CDR3 is built from 15 residues. Germline V gives CDR1 SGHAT, CDR2 FQNNGV. The whole variable domain, filled in from reference TRBV11-2 and TRBJ2-1, reads EAGVAQSPRYKIIEKRQSVAFWCNPISGHATLYWYQQILGQGPKLLIQFQNNGVVDDSQLPKDRFSAERLKGVDSTLKIQPAKLEDSAVYLCASSPRTSVGNEQFFGPGTRLTVL.

This chain links TRBV10-3 with TRBJ2-7, with a tentative D call TRBD2 (7 bases). V lost 11 bases and J lost 2, with 16 bases in between. CDR3 length: 13 residues. The germline gives CDR1 ENHRY, CDR2 SYGVKD. DNA for the CDR3: TGTGCCGGATCCGAGGGGGGGGCCTACGAGCAGTACTTC. It yields the protein CAGSEGGAYEQYF.

The chain uses TRBV2 and TRBJ2-7, with 7 bases matching TRBD1. J was trimmed by 4 bases and V by 8 bases; bases with no gene match: 5. CDR1 and CDR2 from the germline V gene are SNHLY and FYNNEI. The CDR3 is 12 amino acids. CDR3 amino acids: CASRWGQYEQYF. CDR3 in DNA: TGTGCCAGCCGCTGGGGACAGTACGAGCAGTACTTC.

The rearrangement uses TRBV5-4 and TRBJ2-1; TRBD2 aligns across 9 bases. The V and J ends lost 6 bases and 2 bases, in that order; junction bases with no gene match: 6. Germline CDR1 reads SGHNT; CDR2 reads YYREEE (reference sequence). The CDR3 consists of 15 residues. The CDR3 spells CASTLASGTYNEQFF. The CDR3 DNA is TGTGCCAGCACCCTGGCTAGCGGGACCTACAATGAGCAGTTCTTC.

V is TRBV9 and J is TRBJ2-2, with 8 positions matching TRBD2. The germline CDR1 and CDR2 sequences are SGDLS and YYNGEE. Losses at the gene ends were 0 bases for V and 6 bases for J; bases not matched to a gene: 7. This CDR3 has 16 amino acids. CDR3 coding DNA: TGTGCCAGCAGCGTAGGCGGGGGGTTGATGGCCGGGGAGCTGTTTTTT. Protein sequence: CASSVGGGLMAGELFF. Variable domain in full (rest from reference TRBV9 and TRBJ2-2): DSGVTQTPKHLITATGQRVTLRCSPRSGDLSVYWYQQSLDQGLQFLIQYYNGEERAKGNILERFSAQQFPDLHSELNLSSLELGDSALYFCASSVGGGLMAGELFFGEGSRLTVL.

The rearrangement uses TRBV20-1 and TRBJ2-4, with 7 positions matching TRBD1. Trimming took 3 bases from V and 7 from J; bases not matched to a gene: 9. Looked up from germline, CDR1 is DFQATT and CDR2 is SNEGSKA (reference sequence). There are 14 residues in the CDR3. CDR3 amino acids: CSASLEGQTNIQYF. The CDR3 nucleotides are TGCAGTGCTAGTCTCGAGGGACAGACGAACATTCAGTACTTC.

This clone was seen only a few times. The chain recombines TRBV6-1 with TRBJ1-2; the D gene is possibly TRBD1 (6 bases). In germline, CDR1 is MNHNS, CDR2 SASEGT. This CDR3 comprises 13 residues. V lost 6 bases and J lost 6, with 14 bases in between. The CDR3 is CASSPGDPNGYTF. CDR3 sequence (DNA): TGTGCCAGCAGCCCAGGGGACCCCAATGGCTACACCTTC.

The V call is TRBV3-1 (or the pseudogene TRBV3-2), the J call TRBJ2-2, with a tentative D call TRBD2 (11 bases). V lost 0 bases to trimming and J lost 3 bases, with 32 bases between them. Per the germline V gene, CDR1 is LGHDT and CDR2 is YNNKEL (reference sequence). This CDR3 is 23 amino acids long. CDR3 coding DNA: TGTGCCAGCAGCCAAGATGACGGGACAGGGGTAATAGCGGGAGGGCCCGACACCGGGGAGCTGTTTTTT. This sequence encodes CASSQDDGTGVIAGGPDTGELFF.

The V call is TRBV11-2, the J call TRBJ2-5, with 14 bases identical to TRBD2. Germline V gene sequence: CDR1 SGHAT, CDR2 FQNNGV. Trimming took 4 bases from V and 6 from J; bases not matched to a gene: 16. The CDR3 sequence is 19 residues long. CDR3 nucleotide sequence: TGTGCCAGCAGCTCCCCGAAGAGACTAGCGGGAGGGCCCTCAAAGACCCAGTACTTC. Protein: CASSSPKRLAGGPSKTQYF.

The chain uses TRBV19 and TRBJ1-2, with 7 nucleotides matching TRBD1. V was pared by 2 bases and J by 4 bases, with 25 bases of the junction left unmatched. Germline V gene lookup returns CDR1 LNHDA and CDR2 SQIVND (reference sequence). The CDR3 is 21 amino acids. This CDR3 is CASSIIGIGSMGQRGSYGYTF. As DNA, the CDR3 is TGTGCCAGTAGTATAATTGGCATTGGGTCCATGGGACAGAGGGGTAGCTATGGCTACACCTTC.

The CDR3 spells CASSRGQGPGEKLFF. The CDR3 DNA is TGTGCCAGCAGTCGGGGACAGGGCCCGGGGGAAAAACTGTTTTTT. The rearrangement uses TRBV28 and TRBJ1-4; 9 bases are a match to TRBD1. The CDR3 covers 15 residues. In germline, CDR1 is MDHEN, CDR2 SYDVKM. The ends lost 5 bases at V and 8 bases at J; junction bases unmatched: 9. The whole variable domain, filled in from reference TRBV28 and TRBJ1-4, reads DVKVTQSSRYLVKRTGEKVFLECVQDMDHENMFWYRQDPGLGLRLIYFSYDVKMKEKGDIPEGYSVSREKKERFSLILESASTNQTSMYLCASSRGQGPGEKLFFGSGTQLSVL.

The chain links TRBV18 to TRBJ1-1, with a tentative D call TRBD1 (6 bases). This CDR3 spans 15 amino acids. With 4 bases removed from V and 1 base from J, the gap between germline ends came to 13 bases. Germline V gives CDR1 KGHSH, CDR2 LQKENI. This chain's CDR3 is CASSLQGGANTEAFF. CDR3 bases: TGTGCCAGCTCACTCCAAGGGGGAGCGAACACTGAAGCTTTCTTT.

The rearrangement joins TRBV11-3 to TRBJ2-7; the match to TRBD1 covers 7 bases. Germline V gene sequence: CDR1 SGHNT, CDR2 YENEEA. This CDR3 comprises 13 residues. With 5 bases clipped from V and 1 base from J, the junction kept 2 bases outside the gene matches. The chain's CDR3 is CASSQQGSYEQYF. As DNA, the CDR3 is TGTGCCAGCAGCCAACAGGGGTCCTACGAGCAGTACTTC. The whole variable domain, remainder taken from reference TRBV11-3 and TRBJ2-7, is EAGVVQSPRYKIIEKKQPVAFWCNPISGHNTLYWYLQNLGQGPELLIRYENEEAVDDSQLPKDRFSAERLKGVDSTLKIQPAELGDSAVYLCASSQQGSYEQYFGPGTRLTVT.

This chain uses TRBV28 with TRBJ1-3; the match to TRBD1 covers 7 bases. V lost 4 bases and J lost 1; bases outside the gene matches: 4. This CDR3 spans 15 amino acids. Germline CDR1 MDHEN, CDR2 SYDVKM. The CDR3 nucleotides are TGTGCCAGCAGTTCTCCCAGGGGGTCTGGAAACACCATATATTTT. Translated: CASSSPRGSGNTIYF.

The rearrangement uses TRBV28 and TRBJ2-1, with 8 bases that match TRBD1. Trimming cost V 4 bases and J 7 bases; bases outside gene matches: 12. CDR1 MDHEN and CDR2 SYDVKM come from the germline V gene. The CDR3 has 16 residues. Written as DNA, the CDR3 is TGTGCCAGCAGTTCCTATCAGGGGGCGCGAGGGAATGAGCAGTTCTTC. Translating it yields CASSSYQGARGNEQFF.

The CDR3 nucleotides are TGTGCCAGCAGCCTAGAGGACAGGGGTTTTTCACCCCTCCACTTT. Protein sequence: CASSLEDRGFSPLHF. The V and J genes are TRBV4-2 and TRBJ1-6, with 9 bases matching TRBD1. The junction had 7 bases not matched to a gene; V was cut back by 4 bases and J by 9 bases. The germline V gene has CDR1 LGHNA and CDR2 YNFKEQ. This CDR3 spans 15 amino acids.

V and J are TRBV30 and TRBJ2-3, with D possibly being TRBD2 (5 bases). The CDR3 has 15 residues. Germline values: CDR1 GTSNPN, CDR2 SVGIG (reference sequence). Deletions cut 3 bases from V and 4 bases from J, with 17 bases between. In DNA form, the CDR3 reads TGTGCCTGGAGCAAGGGCGGGCTGATGTCAGATACGCAGTATTTT. Its protein is CAWSKGGLMSDTQYF.

The table lists this clone with a few counts. This chain connects TRBV5-1 to TRBJ1-1, with TRBD1 matching 12 bases. J gave up 1 base and V 4 bases, and 17 bases lay outside the gene matches. The CDR3 totals 20 residues. CDR1 is SGHRS, CDR2 YFSETQ, per germline. CDR3 protein: CASSVVYPGQGAGGNTEAFF. The CDR3 DNA is TGCGCCAGCAGCGTTGTATACCCGGGACAGGGGGCGGGAGGGAACACTGAAGCTTTCTTT. Complete variable domain (other parts from reference TRBV5-1 and TRBJ1-1): KAGVTQTPRYLIKTRGQQVTLSCSPISGHRSVSWYQQTPGQGLQFLFEYFSETQRNKGNFPGRFSGRQFSNSRSEMNVSTLELGDSALYLCASSVVYPGQGAGGNTEAFFGQGTRLTVV.

The chain links TRBV4-3 to TRBJ2-3; TRBD1 is a possible D gene (5 bases). Trimming took off 1 base at V and 4 bases at J, with 9 bases between the two ends. Germline values: CDR1 LGHNA, CDR2 YSLEER. The CDR3 is 14 residues long. The CDR3: CASSQGPGPDTQYF. CDR3 coding DNA: TGCGCCAGCAGCCAAGGACCAGGGCCAGATACGCAGTATTTT.

The chain uses TRBV18 and TRBJ2-7, with a possible D match to TRBD2 (7 bases). Germline loops: CDR1 KGHSH, CDR2 LQKENI. The ends were cut back, 3 bases at V and 4 bases at J, with 10 bases in the middle. The CDR3 is 13 residues long. The CDR3 is CASSPRGGYEQYF. In nucleotides, the CDR3 is TGTGCCAGCTCACCGAGGGGGGGGTACGAGCAGTACTTC.

This sequence joins TRBV21-1 and TRBJ2-7; the DNA was not compared with TRBD1, the D call given in the table. TRBV21-1 is tagged as a pseudogene. CDR3 length: 14 amino acids. The CDR3 protein is CASRPGQGEYEQYF. For the CDR3, the DNA is TGTGCCAGCAGGCCGGGACAGGGGGAATACGAGCAGTACTTC.